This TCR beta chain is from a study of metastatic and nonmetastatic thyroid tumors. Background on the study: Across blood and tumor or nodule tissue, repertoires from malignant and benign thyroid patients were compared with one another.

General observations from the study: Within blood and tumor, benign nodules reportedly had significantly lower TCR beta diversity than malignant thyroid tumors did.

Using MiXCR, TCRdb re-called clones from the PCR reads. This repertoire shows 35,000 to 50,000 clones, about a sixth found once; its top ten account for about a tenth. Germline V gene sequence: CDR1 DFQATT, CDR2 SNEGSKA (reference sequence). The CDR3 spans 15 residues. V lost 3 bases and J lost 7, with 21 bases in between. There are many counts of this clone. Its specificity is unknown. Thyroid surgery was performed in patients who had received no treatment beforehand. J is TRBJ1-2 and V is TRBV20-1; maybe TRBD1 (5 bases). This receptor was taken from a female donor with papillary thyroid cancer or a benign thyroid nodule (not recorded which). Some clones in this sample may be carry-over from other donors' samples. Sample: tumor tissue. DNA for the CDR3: TGCAGTGCTAGGACTGTTAACAGTGAGGGGTCTGGCTACACCTTC. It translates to CSARTVNSEGSGYTF.